This T cell receptor beta chain was sequenced during a study of blood T cell repertoires in COVID-19. As for the study in general: Both acute and convalescent COVID-19 samples were obtained from the United States, Italy and Spain. PBMCs, B-cell-depleted T cells, or T cells were the source of the cDNA or gDNA that made up the material.

Seattle-derived patients entered the study during active infection and were followed longitudinally. Methods used by the authors: Estimation of nucleated cell counts relied on the amplification of reference gene primers. Some clones are missing from TCRdb's copy, which holds only in-frame ones; the method was immunoSEQ multiplex PCR. D and trimming come from the DNA, and the V and J calls and clone size come from that table. The profile covers 380,000 or so clones, with approximately 86% appearing a single time and roughly 7.2% taken by the ten largest. Germline values: CDR1 LGHDT, CDR2 YNNKEL (reference sequence). The CDR3 sequence is 13 residues long. Trimming cost V 3 bases and J 4 bases; bases outside gene matches: 1.

The chain joins TRBV3-1 (or the pseudogene TRBV3-2) to TRBJ2-3; 7 bases are a match to TRBD2. This clonotype was sampled from a woman between 55 and 75 years old with COVID-19, enrolled during active disease. Sequenced sample: peripheral blood. CDR3: CASSHRGADTQYF. The DNA for the CDR3 is TGTGCCAGCAGCCACCGGGGGGCAGATACGCAGTATTTT.